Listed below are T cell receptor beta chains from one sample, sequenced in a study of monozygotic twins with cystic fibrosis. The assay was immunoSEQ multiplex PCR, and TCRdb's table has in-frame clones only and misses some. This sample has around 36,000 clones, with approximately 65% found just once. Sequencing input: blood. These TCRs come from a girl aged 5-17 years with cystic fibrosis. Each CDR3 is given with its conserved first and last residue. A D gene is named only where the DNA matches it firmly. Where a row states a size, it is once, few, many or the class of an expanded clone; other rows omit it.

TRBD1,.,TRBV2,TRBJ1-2,CASKGTEDDYGYTF,TGTGCCAGCAAAGGGACAGAAGATGACTATGGCTACACCTTC
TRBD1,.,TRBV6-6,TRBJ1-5,CASSWDRNQPQHF,TGTGCCAGCAGCTGGGACAGGAATCAGCCCCAGCATTTT
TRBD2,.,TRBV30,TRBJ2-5,CAWNWGLAGGQETQYF,TGTGCCTGGAATTGGGGACTAGCGGGGGGCCAAGAGACCCAGTACTTC
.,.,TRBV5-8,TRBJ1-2,CASSSAGQPPSNYGYTF,TGTGCCAGCAGCTCCGCCGGACAGCCACCTTCTAACTATGGCTACACCTTC
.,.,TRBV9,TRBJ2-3,CASSGIVNTQYF,TGTGCCAGCAGCGGCATAGTAAATACGCAGTATTTT
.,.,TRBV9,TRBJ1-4,CASSVRGFGEKLFF,TGTGCCAGCAGCGTACGGGGGTTTGGAGAAAAACTGTTTTTT
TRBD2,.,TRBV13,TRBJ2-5,CASSLVGGRGGETQYF,TGTGCCAGCAGCTTAGTCGGCGGGAGGGGCGGAGAGACCCAGTACTTC
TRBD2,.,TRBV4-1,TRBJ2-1,CASSQSRTRGSYNEQFF,TGCGCCAGCAGCCAATCACGGACTAGGGGCTCCTACAATGAGCAGTTCTTC
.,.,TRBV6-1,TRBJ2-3,CASSVTRFLVLYTQYF,TGTGCCAGCAGTGTTACTAGATTCCTCGTTCTATATACGCAGTATTTT
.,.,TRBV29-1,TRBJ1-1,CSVRPLLARNTEAFF,TGCAGCGTTCGCCCCCTTCTGGCTAGGAACACTGAAGCTTTCTTT
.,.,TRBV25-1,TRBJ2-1,CASRTGYEQFF,TGTGCCAGCAGAACAGGGTACGAGCAGTTCTTC
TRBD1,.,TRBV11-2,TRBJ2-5,CASSFNRGKETQYF,TGTGCCAGCAGCTTTAACAGGGGGAAAGAGACCCAGTACTTC
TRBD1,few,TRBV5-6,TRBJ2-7,CASSTMTGVSLGQYF,TGTGCCAGCAGCACGATGACAGGGGTTAGCCTGGGGCAGTACTTC
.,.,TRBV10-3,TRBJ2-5,CAISDSSGQETQYF,TGTGCCATCAGTGACTCTAGTGGGCAAGAGACCCAGTACTTC
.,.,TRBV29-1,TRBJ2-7,CSVGRGWNYEQYF,TGCAGCGTTGGCCGGGGGTGGAACTACGAGCAGTACTTC
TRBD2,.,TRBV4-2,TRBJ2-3,CASTKDSGSPDTQYF,TGTGCCAGCACGAAGGATAGCGGGAGTCCAGATACGCAGTATTTT
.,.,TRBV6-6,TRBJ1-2,CASIAGNDYGYTF,TGTGCCAGCATTGCAGGGAACGACTATGGCTACACCTTC
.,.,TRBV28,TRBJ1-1,CASSLSENTEAFF,TGTGCCAGCAGTTTATCCGAGAACACTGAAGCTTTCTTT
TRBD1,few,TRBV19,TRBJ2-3,CASDRGSTDTQYF,TGTGCCAGCGACAGGGGGTCTACAGATACGCAGTATTTT
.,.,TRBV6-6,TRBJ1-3,CASSYSRVNGNTIYF,TGTGCCAGCAGTTACTCGAGGGTTAATGGAAACACCATATATTTT
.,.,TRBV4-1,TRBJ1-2,CASSQDGAGVGYTF,TGCGCCAGCAGCCAAGATGGGGCAGGGGTTGGCTACACCTTC
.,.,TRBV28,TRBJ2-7,CASEGRGYEQYF,TGTGCCAGCGAAGGGCGCGGGTACGAGCAGTACTTC
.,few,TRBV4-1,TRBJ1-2,CASSQGEWAGFHGYTF,TGCGCCAGCAGCCAAGGGGAATGGGCGGGATTCCACGGCTACACCTTC
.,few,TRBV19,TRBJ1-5,CASKSRGAQGNQPQHF,TGTGCCAGTAAGTCGCGGGGGGCGCAGGGTAATCAGCCCCAGCATTTT
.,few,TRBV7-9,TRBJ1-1,CASSTPGYTEAFF,TGTGCCAGCAGCACCCCAGGGTATACTGAAGCTTTCTTT
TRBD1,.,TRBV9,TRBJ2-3,CASSAEPGQFTDTQYF,TGTGCCAGCAGCGCCGAACCGGGACAGTTCACAGATACGCAGTATTTT
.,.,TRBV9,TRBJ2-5,CASSVSPAGGETQYF,TGTGCCAGCAGCGTAAGCCCGGCAGGTGGGGAGACCCAGTACTTC
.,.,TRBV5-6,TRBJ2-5,CASSLLTLVQGSPRYQYF,TGTGCCAGCAGCCTCCTTACGTTGGTACAGGGAAGTCCCCGGTACCAGTACTTC
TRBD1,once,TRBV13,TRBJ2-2,CASSQGYRGGTGELFF,TGTGCCAGCAGCCAGGGTTACAGGGGTGGCACCGGGGAGCTGTTTTTT
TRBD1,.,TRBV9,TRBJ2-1,CASSVEKETGDNEQFF,TGTGCCAGCAGCGTAGAGAAAGAGACAGGGGACAATGAGCAGTTCTTC
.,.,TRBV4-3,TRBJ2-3,CASSQDRIPLDTQYF,TGCGCCAGCAGCCAAGATCGGATCCCCCTCGATACGCAGTATTTT
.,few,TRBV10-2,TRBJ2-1,CASSESGGYNEQFF,TGCGCCAGCAGTGAATCAGGAGGGTACAATGAGCAGTTCTTC
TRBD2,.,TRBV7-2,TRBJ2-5,CASSLGSLAGVHETQYF,TGTGCCAGCAGCTTAGGTTCGCTGGCGGGAGTTCACGAGACCCAGTACTTC
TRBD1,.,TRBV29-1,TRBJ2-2,CSVVRQGGRTGELFF,TGCAGCGTCGTCCGACAGGGTGGACGCACCGGGGAGCTGTTTTTT
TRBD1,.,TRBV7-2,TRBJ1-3,CASSIGTGAGNTIYF,TGTGCCAGCAGCATTGGGACAGGGGCTGGAAACACCATATATTTT
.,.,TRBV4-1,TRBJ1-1,CASSQDPGNTEAFF,TGCGCCAGCAGCCAAGATCCAGGGAACACTGAAGCTTTCTTT
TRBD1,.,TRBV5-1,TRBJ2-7,CASSPPDRTYEQYF,TGCGCCAGCAGCCCCCCGGACAGGACCTACGAGCAGTACTTC
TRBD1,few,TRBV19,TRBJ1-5,CASSRDRTYSNQPQHF,TGTGCCAGTAGTAGGGACAGGACGTATAGCAATCAGCCCCAGCATTTT
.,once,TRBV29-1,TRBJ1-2,CSGIFSWGYTF,TGCAGCGGTATTTTCAGCTGGGGCTACACCTTC
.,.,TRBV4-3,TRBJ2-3,CASSQRPAGDSGRPTDTQYF,TGCGCCAGCAGCCAACGTCCGGCAGGGGATAGTGGAAGGCCCACAGATACGCAGTATTTT
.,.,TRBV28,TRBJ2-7,CASGEKMIYEQYF,TGTGCCAGCGGGGAGAAGATGATCTACGAGCAGTACTTC
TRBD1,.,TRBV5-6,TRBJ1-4,CASSLRYRRDREEEKLFF,TGTGCCAGCAGCTTAAGGTATAGGAGGGACAGGGAGGAAGAAAAACTGTTTTTT
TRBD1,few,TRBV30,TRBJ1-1,CAWSKGQGATEAFF,TGTGCCTGGTCTAAGGGTCAGGGGGCAACTGAAGCTTTCTTT
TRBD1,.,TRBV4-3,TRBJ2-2,CASSQDPPGQGGGELFF,TGCGCCAGCAGCCAAGATCCACCGGGACAGGGAGGCGGGGAGCTGTTTTTT
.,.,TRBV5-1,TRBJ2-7,CASSWGDSPYEQYF,TGCGCCAGCAGCTGGGGGGACAGCCCCTACGAGCAGTACTTC
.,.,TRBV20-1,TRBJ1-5,CSAREQPQHF,TGCAGTGCTAGAGAACAGCCCCAGCATTTT
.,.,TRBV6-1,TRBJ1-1,CASSVTGQNTEAFF,TGTGCCAGCAGTGTAACGGGACAGAACACTGAAGCTTTCTTT
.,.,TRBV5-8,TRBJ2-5,CADGDLIQETQYF,TGTGCCGACGGGGACTTAATCCAAGAGACCCAGTACTTC
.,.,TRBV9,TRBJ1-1,CASSAPPDTLNTEAFF,TGTGCCAGCAGCGCGCCCCCAGATACTTTGAACACTGAAGCTTTCTTT
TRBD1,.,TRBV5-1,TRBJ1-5,CASSLEGQGNQPQHF,TGCGCCAGCAGCTTGGAGGGACAGGGCAATCAGCCCCAGCATTTT
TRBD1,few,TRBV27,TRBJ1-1,CASSTPGQMNTEAFF,TGTGCCAGCAGTACACCGGGACAGATGAACACTGAAGCTTTCTTT
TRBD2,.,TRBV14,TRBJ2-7,CASSRTIGLAGGTYEQYF,TGTGCCAGCAGCCGGACAATAGGGCTAGCGGGAGGAACCTACGAGCAGTACTTC
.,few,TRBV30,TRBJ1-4,CAWSLGESGEKLFF,TGTGCCTGGAGTTTGGGCGAGTCAGGCGAAAAACTGTTTTTT